The sequence of this T cell receptor (beta chain) was determined in a study of cytomegalovirus exposure and HLA in healthy donors. The PCR contained 60 Vbeta and 13 Jbeta primers. Sequencing used immunoSEQ multiplex PCR; TCRdb keeps in-frame clones, though not all of them. The table includes 200,000 to 250,000 clones, over 75% detected once. This receptor was identified in a young man in good health and CMV-seronegative. The specimen sequenced was PBMCs.

The CDR3 nucleotides are TGTGCCAGCAGCTTAGTGTCTAGGACGGGGGAGACCCAGTACTTC. Protein product: CASSLVSRTGETQYF. The chain uses TRBV7-2 and TRBJ2-5; TRBD2 is a possible D gene (5 bases). The CDR3 totals 15 residues. CDR1 and CDR2 from the germline V gene are SGHTA and FQGNSA. Trimming took off 1 base at V and 5 bases at J, with 14 bases between the two ends.